This is a list of T cell receptor beta chains from one sample in a study of patients and donors after allogeneic stem cell transplantation. TCRdb re-derived calls from the RT-PCR reads in MiXCR, one entry per CDR3 protein. This table has roughly 880,000 distinct CDR3 sequences, more than 15% appearing once. The sample was blood, either unsorted or a sorted T cell fraction (not recorded which). The receptors were gathered from a human donor who was either an allogeneic HSCT recipient or a stem cell or donor lymphocyte infusion donor (not recorded which). It is not recorded whose cells these are; they may come from a transplant donor. The CDR3 runs from the conserved cysteine through the conserved F or W. D genes are given only for firm matches. Rows may omit the clone size; those that give it use once, few, many or a size class.

CDR3nt: TGTGCCAGCAGTTCCGGGGGCGTAGGATTTGGCTACACCTTC; CDR3aa: CASSSGGVGFGYTF; v_gene: TRBV27; d_gene: -; j_gene: TRBJ1-2; abundance: -; len: 14
CDR3nt: TGTGCCAGCAGCTTAGGGGGGGCAACGACCCGCACCGGGGAGCTGTTTTTT; CDR3aa: CASSLGGATTRTGELFF; v_gene: TRBV11-1; d_gene: -; j_gene: TRBJ2-2; abundance: -; len: 17
CDR3nt: TGTGCCACCCTTGCGAAACCAGGATGGGGCACCTACGAGCAGTACTTC; CDR3aa: CATLAKPGWGTYEQYF; v_gene: TRBV6-1; d_gene: -; j_gene: TRBJ2-7; abundance: few; len: 16
CDR3nt: TGTGCCAGCAGTTTAAGGGGGTGGAGGCAGGGCGGTTATCAGCCCCAGCATTTT; CDR3aa: CASSLRGWRQGGYQPQHF; v_gene: TRBV12-3/TRBV12-4; d_gene: -; j_gene: TRBJ1-5; abundance: few; len: 18
CDR3nt: TGCGCCAGCAGCCCCCGACTGGGAGTTGACACTGAAGCTTTCTTT; CDR3aa: CASSPRLGVDTEAFF; v_gene: TRBV5-1; d_gene: -; j_gene: TRBJ1-1; abundance: -; len: 15
CDR3nt: TGTGCCAGCAGTTTCAGGGGAGAGGAAAAACTGTTTTTT; CDR3aa: CASSFRGEEKLFF; v_gene: TRBV27; d_gene: -; j_gene: TRBJ1-4; abundance: many; len: 13
CDR3nt: TGTGCCAGCAGCGTAGATGGAAATAGCAATCAGCCCCAGCATTTT; CDR3aa: CASSVDGNSNQPQHF; v_gene: TRBV9; d_gene: -; j_gene: TRBJ1-5; abundance: few; len: 15
CDR3nt: TGTGCCAGCACCCCCTGGTTCCCCTCCTACAATGAGCAGTTCTTC; CDR3aa: CASTPWFPSYNEQFF; v_gene: TRBV6-2/TRBV6-3; d_gene: -; j_gene: TRBJ2-1; abundance: -; len: 15
CDR3nt: TGTGCCACCAGTGAGCCTAGCGGGAGGCAAGAGACCCAGTACTTC; CDR3aa: CATSEPSGRQETQYF; v_gene: TRBV24-1; d_gene: TRBD2; j_gene: TRBJ2-5; abundance: -; len: 15
CDR3nt: TGTGCCAGCAGTTACCCAGGGGGTGCCGGGGAGCTGTTTTTT; CDR3aa: CASSYPGGAGELFF; v_gene: TRBV6-5; d_gene: TRBD1; j_gene: TRBJ2-2; abundance: few; len: 14
CDR3nt: TGTGCCAGCCGAGCTGGACAGAGTTCACCCCTCCACTTT; CDR3aa: CASRAGQSSPLHF; v_gene: TRBV2; d_gene: -; j_gene: TRBJ1-6; abundance: -; len: 13
CDR3nt: TGCAGTGCTAGAGACGAGGCAGGGGGCAATCAGCCCCAGCATTTT; CDR3aa: CSARDEAGGNQPQHF; v_gene: TRBV20-1; d_gene: -; j_gene: TRBJ1-5; abundance: many; len: 15
CDR3nt: TGTGCCAGCAGCCAAGATCGGGACAGGGCGCAGACCTATGGCTACACCTTC; CDR3aa: CASSQDRDRAQTYGYTF; v_gene: TRBV4-2; d_gene: TRBD1; j_gene: TRBJ1-2; abundance: -; len: 17
CDR3nt: TGCAGCGTTGCATACAGGGGATTTAACTATGGCTACACCTTC; CDR3aa: CSVAYRGFNYGYTF; v_gene: TRBV29-1; d_gene: TRBD1; j_gene: TRBJ1-2; abundance: -; len: 14
CDR3nt: TGTGCCAGTTCCTTACTCAGGGGAAACACCATATATTTT; CDR3aa: CASSLLRGNTIYF; v_gene: TRBV12-3/TRBV12-4; d_gene: -; j_gene: TRBJ1-3; abundance: many; len: 13
CDR3nt: TGTGCCAGCAGTTACGGCCGACAGGGATACAATGAGCAGTTCTTC; CDR3aa: CASSYGRQGYNEQFF; v_gene: TRBV6-5; d_gene: TRBD1; j_gene: TRBJ2-1; abundance: -; len: 15
CDR3nt: TGCGCCAGCAGCCCCAGACAGGGGGTCGGAGAGCAGTACTTC; CDR3aa: CASSPRQGVGEQYF; v_gene: TRBV5-1; d_gene: TRBD1; j_gene: TRBJ2-7; abundance: few; len: 14
CDR3nt: TGTGCCAGCAGCTTTGACAGGGGCCAAGAGACCCAGTACTTC; CDR3aa: CASSFDRGQETQYF; v_gene: TRBV7-2; d_gene: TRBD1; j_gene: TRBJ2-5; abundance: few; len: 14
CDR3nt: TGTGCTAGCAGCTTATGGACTAGCGGGGGGGCCGGGGAGACCCAGTACTTC; CDR3aa: CASSLWTSGGAGETQYF; v_gene: TRBV7-7; d_gene: TRBD2; j_gene: TRBJ2-5; abundance: -; len: 17
CDR3nt: TGTGCCAGCAGGGTATTGACAGGATCTCGGGGTCATGAAAAACTGTTTTTT; CDR3aa: CASRVLTGSRGHEKLFF; v_gene: TRBV6-1; d_gene: -; j_gene: TRBJ1-4; abundance: -; len: 17
CDR3nt: TGTGCCAGCAGCGTAGATCCTACAACAGATACGCAGTATTTT; CDR3aa: CASSVDPTTDTQYF; v_gene: TRBV9; d_gene: -; j_gene: TRBJ2-3; abundance: many; len: 14
CDR3nt: TGCGCCAGCAGTCTAGGACTAGCGGGAGGGGTTGCCAAAAACATTCAGTACTTC; CDR3aa: CASSLGLAGGVAKNIQYF; v_gene: TRBV4-1; d_gene: TRBD2; j_gene: TRBJ2-4; abundance: -; len: 18
CDR3nt: TGCGCCAGCAGCTTGAATGCAGGGCTCACTGAAGCTTTCTTT; CDR3aa: CASSLNAGLTEAFF; v_gene: TRBV5-1; d_gene: -; j_gene: TRBJ1-1; abundance: -; len: 14
CDR3nt: TGTGCCAGCAGCCCGGGTATATTGGGGACTGAAGCTTTCTTT; CDR3aa: CASSPGILGTEAFF; v_gene: TRBV7-6; d_gene: -; j_gene: TRBJ1-1; abundance: -; len: 14
CDR3nt: TGTGCCAGCAGTCAATTTGGGTACACTGAAGCTTTCTTT; CDR3aa: CASSQFGYTEAFF; v_gene: TRBV27; d_gene: -; j_gene: TRBJ1-1; abundance: few; len: 13
CDR3nt: TGCGCCAGCAGGTCGAGCGACTACGAGCAGTACTTC; CDR3aa: CASRSSDYEQYF; v_gene: TRBV5-1; d_gene: -; j_gene: TRBJ2-7; abundance: many; len: 12
CDR3nt: TGCAGTGCTAGGGCACGCGGGACAGGGTCTTTTGGCTACACCTTC; CDR3aa: CSARARGTGSFGYTF; v_gene: TRBV20-1; d_gene: TRBD1; j_gene: TRBJ1-2; abundance: -; len: 15
CDR3nt: TGTGCCAGCAGTGAAGTAAGACTAGCGGGGGGTATGGGGGAGACCCAGTACTTC; CDR3aa: CASSEVRLAGGMGETQYF; v_gene: TRBV25-1; d_gene: TRBD2; j_gene: TRBJ2-5; abundance: -; len: 18
CDR3nt: TGTGCCAGCAGCTCACACCGTTACAATGAGCAGTTCTTC; CDR3aa: CASSSHRYNEQFF; v_gene: TRBV7-7; d_gene: -; j_gene: TRBJ2-1; abundance: few; len: 13
CDR3nt: TGTGCCAGCAGCTTAGCGGGGCTAGCGATGAACAATGAGCAGTTCTTC; CDR3aa: CASSLAGLAMNNEQFF; v_gene: TRBV7-6; d_gene: -; j_gene: TRBJ2-1; abundance: -; len: 16
CDR3nt: TGTGCCTGGAGCCCCCGCTCACGGGAGACCCAGTACTTC; CDR3aa: CAWSPRSRETQYF; v_gene: TRBV30; d_gene: -; j_gene: TRBJ2-5; abundance: -; len: 13
CDR3nt: TGCGCCAGCAGGTCGGCCAACAATGAGCAGTTCTTC; CDR3aa: CASRSANNEQFF; v_gene: TRBV5-1; d_gene: -; j_gene: TRBJ2-1; abundance: -; len: 12
CDR3nt: TGTGCCAGCAGCCAAGGTTGGAGTAGCGGGCAAGAGACCCAGTACTTC; CDR3aa: CASSQGWSSGQETQYF; v_gene: TRBV3-1; d_gene: TRBD2; j_gene: TRBJ2-5; abundance: -; len: 16
CDR3nt: TGTGCCAGCAGCTTTGGGACTGAGAGGCGGCCCCAGCATTTT; CDR3aa: CASSFGTERRPQHF; v_gene: TRBV5-6; d_gene: -; j_gene: TRBJ1-5; abundance: many; len: 14
CDR3nt: TGCAGTGCACCGGCTAGCGGGAGCACAGATACGCAGTATTTT; CDR3aa: CSAPASGSTDTQYF; v_gene: TRBV20-1; d_gene: TRBD2; j_gene: TRBJ2-3; abundance: -; len: 14
CDR3nt: TGCAGTGCAGTGGACTTCCCCGAAGTCACAGATACGCAGTATTTT; CDR3aa: CSAVDFPEVTDTQYF; v_gene: TRBV20-1; d_gene: -; j_gene: TRBJ2-3; abundance: -; len: 15
CDR3nt: TGCAGTGCTAGATCGGGCAGGAGGGGCACTGAAGCTTTCTTT; CDR3aa: CSARSGRRGTEAFF; v_gene: TRBV20-1; d_gene: -; j_gene: TRBJ1-1; abundance: few; len: 14
CDR3nt: TGTGCCAGCAGCGAATCGCGTAGCGGGGGGGCCAGAGATACGCAGTATTTT; CDR3aa: CASSESRSGGARDTQYF; v_gene: TRBV6-2/TRBV6-3; d_gene: TRBD2; j_gene: TRBJ2-3; abundance: -; len: 17
CDR3nt: TGCGCCAGCAGCCAAGATGAACACCCGACTTACGAGCAGTACTTC; CDR3aa: CASSQDEHPTYEQYF; v_gene: TRBV4-3; d_gene: -; j_gene: TRBJ2-7; abundance: few; len: 15
CDR3nt: TGTGCCACCAGTGGGGGGCTAGCGGGGACGAACACCGGGGAGCTGTTTTTT; CDR3aa: CATSGGLAGTNTGELFF; v_gene: TRBV24-1; d_gene: TRBD2; j_gene: TRBJ2-2; abundance: -; len: 17
CDR3nt: TGTGCCAGCAGCCCGTATGTAGCGTACGATACGCAGTATTTT; CDR3aa: CASSPYVAYDTQYF; v_gene: TRBV9; d_gene: -; j_gene: TRBJ2-3; abundance: few; len: 14
CDR3nt: TGTGCCAGCAGTTTAGGGGGGGCAAATGAGCAGTTCTTC; CDR3aa: CASSLGGANEQFF; v_gene: TRBV12-3/TRBV12-4; d_gene: -; j_gene: TRBJ2-1; abundance: many; len: 13
CDR3nt: TGTGCCACTTCAGGGGGCAGCTCTGGAAACACCATATATTTT; CDR3aa: CATSGGSSGNTIYF; v_gene: TRBV2; d_gene: TRBD1; j_gene: TRBJ1-3; abundance: -; len: 14
CDR3nt: TGTGCCAGCAGCCAACCCTCTAGCCTAGCGGGGATTGACAATGAGCAGTTCTTC; CDR3aa: CASSQPSSLAGIDNEQFF; v_gene: TRBV3-1; d_gene: TRBD2; j_gene: TRBJ2-1; abundance: few; len: 18
CDR3nt: TGTGCCAGTAGCCCAGGTTCTGGCAATCAGCCCCAGCATTTT; CDR3aa: CASSPGSGNQPQHF; v_gene: TRBV19; d_gene: -; j_gene: TRBJ1-5; abundance: few; len: 14
CDR3nt: TGCAGTGCTAGAGATAGCGGCAGGGGGACTTCACCCCTCCACTTT; CDR3aa: CSARDSGRGTSPLHF; v_gene: TRBV20-1; d_gene: TRBD1; j_gene: TRBJ1-6; abundance: -; len: 15
CDR3nt: TGTGCCAGCAGTGAATGGGGCGTTAGCAATCAGCCCCAGCATTTT; CDR3aa: CASSEWGVSNQPQHF; v_gene: TRBV6-1; d_gene: -; j_gene: TRBJ1-5; abundance: many; len: 15
CDR3nt: TGTGCCACCAGCAGAGATGGGGACCGCCAAGAGACCCAGTACTTC; CDR3aa: CATSRDGDRQETQYF; v_gene: TRBV15; d_gene: -; j_gene: TRBJ2-5; abundance: -; len: 15
CDR3nt: TGTGCCAGCAGCTTAACGTCCGGGGACACTGAAGCTTTCTTT; CDR3aa: CASSLTSGDTEAFF; v_gene: TRBV7-3; d_gene: -; j_gene: TRBJ1-1; abundance: few; len: 14
CDR3nt: TGCAGTGCTACTCCTTATAGGACTAGCTGGGGGACCCAGTACTTC; CDR3aa: CSATPYRTSWGTQYF; v_gene: TRBV20-1; d_gene: TRBD2; j_gene: TRBJ2-5; abundance: -; len: 15
CDR3nt: TGTGCCAGCAGCCGAAACCCCACAGATACGCAGTATTTT; CDR3aa: CASSRNPTDTQYF; v_gene: TRBV25-1; d_gene: -; j_gene: TRBJ2-3; abundance: few; len: 13
CDR3nt: TGCAGCGTTGTGGTCTTGCGGGAGCTGTTTTTT; CDR3aa: CSVVVLRELFF; v_gene: TRBV29-1; d_gene: -; j_gene: TRBJ2-2; abundance: few; len: 11
CDR3nt: TGTGCCAGCAGTTTTCGTGAGTCTTATGGCTACACCTTC; CDR3aa: CASSFRESYGYTF; v_gene: TRBV27; d_gene: -; j_gene: TRBJ1-2; abundance: -; len: 13
CDR3nt: TGTGCCAGCGACGGGAAGCGACAGGGTAGGACTTACGAGCAGTACTTC; CDR3aa: CASDGKRQGRTYEQYF; v_gene: TRBV27; d_gene: TRBD1; j_gene: TRBJ2-7; abundance: few; len: 16